Presented here are 30 T cell receptor beta chains from one specimen sequenced in a study of technical replicates of blood from several donors. Repertoires were generated with immunoSEQ multiplex PCR, while TCRdb's copy carries only in-frame clones and drops some. The sample has under 95,000 clones; 95% are singletons. Sequenced sample: T cells isolated from PBMCs. Every receptor here comes from a human donor in good health.

The V and J genes are TRBV6-1 and TRBJ1-2; TRBD1 matches at 10 bases. V lost 10 bases, J lost 3 bases, and 8 bases stayed unmatched. This CDR3 has 14 amino acids. Germline V CDR1 and CDR2: MNHNS, SASEGT. The CDR3 DNA follows: TGTGCCACCCCGAGGGGACAGGGGTACTATGGCTACACCTTC. Amino acid sequence: CATPRGQGYYGYTF.

This chain uses TRBV7-9 with TRBJ2-7; unclear D gene. Germline-derived CDR1 and CDR2 are SEHNR and FQNEAQ (reference sequence). V was shortened by 5 bases and J by 1 base, with 6 bases between the two germline ends. The CDR3 has 12 residues. The CDR3 is CASSLVSYEQYF. As DNA, the CDR3 is TGTGCCAGCAGCCTCGTTTCCTACGAGCAGTACTTC.

This chain connects TRBV29-1 to TRBJ1-2, with 8 nucleotides matching TRBD1. The ends lost 4 bases at V and 3 bases at J; junction bases unmatched: 10. The CDR3 has 15 residues. Germline V gene lookup returns CDR1 SQVTM and CDR2 ANQGSEA. For the CDR3, the DNA is TGCAGCGTTGGGGGACAGGAAGAGGAATACTATGGCTACACCTTC. Its protein is CSVGGQEEEYYGYTF.

The V gene is TRBV9, the J gene TRBJ2-3; 9 positions agree with TRBD2. V was pared by 3 bases and J by 3 bases, with 8 bases of the junction left unmatched. The germline V gene has CDR1 SGDLS and CDR2 YYNGEE. The CDR3 loop spans 16 amino acids. DNA for the CDR3: TGTGCCAGCAGCGGCGAACTAGCGGGCGGGACAGATACGCAGTATTTT. It is translated as CASSGELAGGTDTQYF.

The chain has TRBV7-9 and TRBJ2-3, with D maybe TRBD1 (6 bases). V lost 1 base, J lost 3 bases, and 11 bases lay in between. The CDR3 has 15 amino acids. Germline CDR1 is SEHNR and CDR2 is FQNEAQ (reference sequence). The CDR3 nucleotides read TGTGCCAGCAGCTTAGGGTGGGGGCGTACAGATACGCAGTATTTT. Translation gives CASSLGWGRTDTQYF.

The chain couples TRBV10-1 to TRBJ2-1; 11 bases match TRBD2. Per the germline V gene, CDR1 is WNHNN and CDR2 is SYGVQD (reference sequence). CDR3 length: 16 amino acids. Unmatched junction bases numbered 3, after V lost 0 bases and J lost 5 bases. The CDR3 DNA is TGCGCCAGCAGTGAGTCCACTAGCGGGGGAAACAATGAGCAGTTCTTC. Its translation: CASSESTSGGNNEQFF.

CDR3 loop: CAIEGTPTYEQYF. CDR3 DNA: TGTGCCATCGAAGGGACACCTACCTACGAGCAGTACTTC. This rearrangement joins TRBV6-1 to TRBJ2-7, with D maybe TRBD1 (6 bases). The CDR3 is made up of 13 amino acids. Trimming removed 10 bases at V and 2 bases at J, with 15 bases between. In germline, CDR1 is MNHNS, CDR2 SASEGT.

J is TRBJ2-7 and V is TRBV29-1, with 7 positions matching TRBD2. J lost 6 bases, V lost 4 bases, and 6 bases had no gene match. The germline V gene has CDR1 SQVTM and CDR2 ANQGSEA. This CDR3 contains 12 residues. CDR3 nucleotides: TGCAGCGTTGTCGCTAGCGGTGCCGAGCAGTACTTC. Amino acids: CSVVASGAEQYF.

The chain is built from TRBV12-5 and TRBJ2-2; 8 bases map to TRBD1. Germline V gene data show CDR1 as LGHNT and CDR2 as FRNRAP. Trimming took 2 bases from V and 1 from J; bases not matched to a gene: 3. This CDR3 region has 16 residues. CDR3: CASGLPGQVNTGELFF. The CDR3 DNA reads as TGTGCTAGTGGTTTGCCGGGACAGGTGAACACCGGGGAGCTGTTTTTT.

The chain joins TRBV11-2 to TRBJ2-7, with D unresolved. The CDR3 totals 15 residues. Trimming shortened V by 2 bases and J by 2 bases, and 13 bases separated the two germline ends. The germline CDR1 and CDR2 sequences are SGHAT and FQNNGV. CDR3 sequence reads: CASSLYPLDTYEQYF. CDR3 bases: TGTGCCAGCAGCTTATACCCCCTTGACACCTACGAGCAGTACTTC.

This clone was seen just once. The chain joins TRBV7-3 to TRBJ2-5, with D perhaps TRBD1 (6 bases). The CDR3 length is 15 residues. The germline gives CDR1 SGHTA, CDR2 FQGTGA. V shed 1 base and J shed 4 bases, with 13 bases lying between them. Written as DNA, the CDR3 is TGTGCCAGCAGCTTAAAATCAGGGGATAGAGAGACCCAGTACTTC. Its translation: CASSLKSGDRETQYF. Complete variable domain (other parts from reference TRBV7-3 and TRBJ2-5): GAGVSQTPSNKVTEKGKYVELRCDPISGHTALYWYRQSLGQGPEFLIYFQGTGAADDSGLPNDRFFAVRPEGSVSTLKIQRTERGDSAVYLCASSLKSGDRETQYFGPGTRLLVL.

J is TRBJ1-3 and V is TRBV7-2, with D hard to call. The CDR3 sequence is 14 residues long. Germline CDR1 is SGHTA and CDR2 is FQGNSA. Trimming stripped 2 bases from V and 0 bases from J, with 5 bases between. CDR3 protein: CASSLYSSGNTIYF. The CDR3 DNA is TGTGCCAGCAGCTTATACAGCTCTGGAAACACCATATATTTT. Complete variable domain (other parts from reference TRBV7-2 and TRBJ1-3): GAGVSQSPSNKVTEKGKDVELRCDPISGHTALYWYRQSLGQGLEFLIYFQGNSAPDKSGLPSDRFSAERTGGSVSTLTIQRTQQEDSAVYLCASSLYSSGNTIYFGEGSWLTVV.

CDR3 DNA: TGTGCCAGCAGTTTTGTCGGGAGGTCGACAGATACGCAGTATTTT. The encoded protein is CASSFVGRSTDTQYF. The chain links TRBV28 to TRBJ2-3; 7 nucleotides align to TRBD2. J was trimmed by 3 bases and V by 3 bases; bases with no gene match: 6. The CDR3 loop spans 15 amino acids. Germline V gives CDR1 MDHEN, CDR2 SYDVKM.

The chain combines TRBV29-1 with TRBJ2-1, with TRBD2 matching 10 bases. V lost 7 bases and J lost 5; bases outside the gene matches: 5. Per the germline V gene, CDR1 is SQVTM and CDR2 is ANQGSEA. The CDR3 is 13 residues long. In DNA form, the CDR3 reads TGCAGCGGGATGGGACTAGCGCACAATGAGCAGTTCTTC. It yields the protein CSGMGLAHNEQFF.

The rearrangement uses TRBV2 and TRBJ1-5; 8 bases agree with TRBD1. The CDR3 loop spans 14 amino acids. Germline-derived CDR1 and CDR2 are SNHLY and FYNNEI. Trimming at V came to 7 bases and at J to 5 bases, leaving 7 bases not matched to a gene. The CDR3 is CASNMGQADQPQHF. CDR3 coding DNA: TGTGCCAGCAATATGGGACAGGCGGATCAGCCCCAGCATTTT.

V usage is TRBV18 and J usage is TRBJ1-2, with a tentative D call TRBD1 (5 bases). Trimming removed 6 bases from V and 2 bases from J, with 13 bases in between. Germline V gives CDR1 KGHSH, CDR2 LQKENI. The CDR3 sequence is 14 residues long. CDR3 nucleotides: TGTGCCAGCTCCCAGGGTTCTCTAAACTATGGCTACACCTTC. This translates into CASSQGSLNYGYTF.

This chain uses TRBV19 with TRBJ1-4; D is undetermined. Germline lookup yields CDR1 LNHDA and CDR2 SQIVND (reference sequence). The V and J ends lost 2 bases and 4 bases respectively, with 14 bases between them. There are 16 residues in the CDR3. CDR3 nucleotides: TGTGCCAGTAGTATATCAGGCGTTTTAGGTAATGAAAAACTGTTTTTT. Translation gives CASSISGVLGNEKLFF.

This clone has just one count. J is TRBJ2-1 and V is TRBV23-1; TRBD1 might be the D (5 bases). Being an ORF, TRBV23-1 has a function that is uncertain. This CDR3 is 17 amino acids long. The ends were cut back, 0 bases at V and 10 bases at J, with 22 bases in the middle. The CDR3 DNA reads as TGCGCCAGCAGTCAATCTCCTCCCAGGGCCCCTTTTAAGGAGCAGTTCTTC. This sequence encodes CASSQSPPRAPFKEQFF.

This clone was picked up one time. The J gene is TRBJ1-1, the V gene TRBV14, with TRBD1 identical over 8 bases. CDR1 is SGHDN, CDR2 FVKESK, per germline. The CDR3 contains 16 residues. Trimming removed 4 bases from V and 4 bases from J; junction bases left unmatched: 11. CDR3 DNA: TGTGCCAGCAGCCCTTACCGGACAGGGCCGGCCACTGAAGCTTTCTTT. Protein product: CASSPYRTGPATEAFF.

This sequence joins TRBV14 and TRBJ2-1; 7 nucleotides agree with TRBD1. Per the germline V gene, CDR1 is SGHDN and CDR2 is FVKESK. The CDR3 has 17 amino acids. Trimming cost V 2 bases and J 9 bases; bases outside gene matches: 16. Here the CDR3 reads CASSQFSVTGNRVEQFF. DNA for the CDR3: TGTGCCAGCAGCCAATTTAGTGTGACAGGGAATAGGGTTGAGCAGTTCTTC.

The chain combines TRBV6-6 with TRBJ2-4, with no clear D. The CDR3 covers 11 residues. Germline CDR1 MNHNY, CDR2 SVGAGI (reference sequence). Trimming took 8 bases from V and 15 from J, leaving 17 bases between them. CDR3 loop: CASRLSGSWYF. Here the CDR3 DNA reads TGTGCCAGCCGGCTTTCCGGGTCATGGTACTTC.

The genes are TRBV15 and TRBJ2-4; D ambiguous. The CDR3 length is 12 residues. Trimming shortened V by 7 bases and J by 5 bases, and 9 bases separated the two germline ends. Germline V gives CDR1 LNHNV, CDR2 YYDKDF (reference sequence). The CDR3 bases are TGTGCCACCACGGGTTCTGAAAACATTCAGTACTTC. This translates into CATTGSENIQYF.

The chain links TRBV18 to TRBJ2-3; D call uncertain. The CDR3 runs 11 residues. Trimming took off 5 bases at V and 5 bases at J, with 5 bases between the two ends. The V gene's germline CDR1 is KGHSH and CDR2 LQKENI. The CDR3: CASSEVDTQYF. The CDR3 DNA is TGTGCCAGCTCAGAGGTAGATACGCAGTATTTT.

The chain uses TRBV27 and TRBJ2-1, with D maybe TRBD2 (6 bases). Germline V CDR1 and CDR2: MNHEY, SMNVEV (reference sequence). The CDR3 loop spans 16 amino acids. V lost 5 bases and J 5 bases, leaving 19 bases between the germline ends. The CDR3 sequence: CASSHPTHGGNNEQFF. CDR3 nucleotide sequence: TGTGCCAGCAGTCACCCGACTCACGGCGGGAACAATGAGCAGTTCTTC.

The CDR3 spells CASTPWGGGYNEQFF. CDR3 DNA: TGTGCCAGCACCCCTTGGGGAGGCGGATACAATGAGCAGTTCTTC. This chain joins TRBV5-4 and TRBJ2-1; TRBD2 is a possible D gene (6 bases). Trimming shortened V by 6 bases and J by 4 bases, and 17 bases separated the two germline ends. The germline gives CDR1 SGHNT, CDR2 YYREEE (reference sequence). This CDR3 region has 15 residues.

V and J are TRBV7-9 and TRBJ2-1; tentatively, D is TRBD1 (5 bases). Germline V gives CDR1 SEHNR, CDR2 FQNEAQ (reference sequence). The V end was cut by 2 bases, the J end by 8 bases, with 16 bases between. CDR3 size: 15 residues. The CDR3, as DNA: TGTGCCAGCAGCTTATTTGGGGCAGGTGACGATGAGCAGTTCTTC. It encodes CASSLFGAGDDEQFF.

This clone was observed once. The chain links TRBV14 to TRBJ2-2; maybe TRBD2 (5 bases). Germline values: CDR1 SGHDN, CDR2 FVKESK. Trimming stripped 4 bases from V and 4 bases from J, with 19 bases between. CDR3 length: 17 amino acids. This chain's CDR3 is CASSLKGPVRGTGELFF. In DNA, the CDR3 is TGTGCCAGCAGCCTCAAGGGTCCGGTTCGGGGCACCGGGGAGCTGTTTTTT.

The rearrangement uses TRBV2 and TRBJ1-2; unclear D gene. This CDR3 is built from 12 residues. Trimming pared 3 bases from V and 5 bases from J, leaving 7 bases between. Germline values: CDR1 SNHLY, CDR2 FYNNEI. The DNA for the CDR3 is TGTGCCAGCAGTGATCGAGGTTATGGCTACACCTTC. Protein product: CASSDRGYGYTF.

The chain joins TRBV27 to TRBJ2-1; 8 nucleotides line up with TRBD2. CDR3 length: 16 residues. The J segment lost 6 bases and the V segment lost 8 bases, leaving 15 bases of the junction unmatched. Germline V gene lookup returns CDR1 MNHEY and CDR2 SMNVEV (reference sequence). For the CDR3, the DNA is TGTGCCAGCGGAGGTACAATAGCGGGATTCTCCAATGAGCAGTTCTTC. Residues: CASGGTIAGFSNEQFF.

The chain employs TRBV5-1 and TRBJ1-5; maybe TRBD1 (5 bases). V shed 0 bases and J shed 2 bases, with 6 bases lying between them. The V gene's germline CDR1 is SGHRS and CDR2 YFSETQ. The CDR3 spans 14 residues. The CDR3 DNA is TGCGCCAGCAGCTTGGAAGGGGGCAATCAGCCCCAGCATTTT. Protein: CASSLEGGNQPQHF.